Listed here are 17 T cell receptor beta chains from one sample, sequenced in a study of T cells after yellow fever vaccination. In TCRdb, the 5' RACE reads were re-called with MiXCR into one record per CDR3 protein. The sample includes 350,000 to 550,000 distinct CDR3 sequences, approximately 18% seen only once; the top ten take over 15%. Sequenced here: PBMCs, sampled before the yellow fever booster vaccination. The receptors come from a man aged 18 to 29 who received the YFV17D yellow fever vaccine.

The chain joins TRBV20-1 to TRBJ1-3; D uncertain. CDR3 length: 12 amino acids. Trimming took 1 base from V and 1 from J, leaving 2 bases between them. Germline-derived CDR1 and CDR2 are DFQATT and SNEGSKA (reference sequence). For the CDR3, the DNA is TGCAGTGCTAGAGCTTCTGGAAACACCATATATTTT. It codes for CSARASGNTIYF.

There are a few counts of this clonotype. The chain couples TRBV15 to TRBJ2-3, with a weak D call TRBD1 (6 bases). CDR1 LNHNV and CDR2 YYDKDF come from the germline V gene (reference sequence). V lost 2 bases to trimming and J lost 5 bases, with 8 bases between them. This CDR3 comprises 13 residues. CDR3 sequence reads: CATSRQGRDTQYF. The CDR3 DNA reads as TGTGCCACCAGCAGACAGGGGCGAGATACGCAGTATTTT. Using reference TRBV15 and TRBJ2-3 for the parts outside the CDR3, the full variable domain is DAMVIQNPRYQVTQFGKPVTLSCSQTLNHNVMYWYQQKSSQAPKLLFHYYDKDFNNEADTPDNFQSRRPNTSFCFLDIRSPGLGDTAMYLCATSRQGRDTQYFGPGTRLTVL.

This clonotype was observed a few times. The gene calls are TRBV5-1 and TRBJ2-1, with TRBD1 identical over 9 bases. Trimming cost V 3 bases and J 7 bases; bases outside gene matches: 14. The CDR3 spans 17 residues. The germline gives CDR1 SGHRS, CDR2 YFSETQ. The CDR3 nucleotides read TGCGCCAGCAGCTGGGGGTGGGGACAGGGCTACGTTAATGAGCAGTTCTTC. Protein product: CASSWGWGQGYVNEQFF.

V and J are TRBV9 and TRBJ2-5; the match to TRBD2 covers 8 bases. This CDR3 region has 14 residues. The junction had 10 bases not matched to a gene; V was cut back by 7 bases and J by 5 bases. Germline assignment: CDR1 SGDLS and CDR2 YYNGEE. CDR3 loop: CASQGPGGAETQYF. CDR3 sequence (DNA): TGTGCCAGCCAGGGTCCCGGGGGGGCGGAGACCCAGTACTTC.

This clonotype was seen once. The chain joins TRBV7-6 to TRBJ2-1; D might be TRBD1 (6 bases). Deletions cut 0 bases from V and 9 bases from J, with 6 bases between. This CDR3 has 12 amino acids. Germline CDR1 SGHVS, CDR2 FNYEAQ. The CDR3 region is CASSLAGAEQFF. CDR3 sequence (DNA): TGTGCCAGCAGCTTAGCGGGGGCTGAGCAGTTCTTC.

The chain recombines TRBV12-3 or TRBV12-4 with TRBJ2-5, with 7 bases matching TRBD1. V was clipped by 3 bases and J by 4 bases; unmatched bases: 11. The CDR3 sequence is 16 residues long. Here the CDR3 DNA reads TGTGCCAGCAGTTTCACGGGACAGCCAGGAGCAGAGACCCAGTACTTC. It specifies CASSFTGQPGAETQYF.

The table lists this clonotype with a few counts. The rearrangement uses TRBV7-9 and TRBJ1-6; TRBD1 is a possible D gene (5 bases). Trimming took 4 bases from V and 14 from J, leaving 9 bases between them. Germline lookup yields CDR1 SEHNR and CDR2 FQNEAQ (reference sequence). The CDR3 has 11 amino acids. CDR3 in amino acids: CASSWGSALHF. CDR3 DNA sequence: TGTGCCAGCAGCTGGGGGTCAGCCCTCCACTTT.

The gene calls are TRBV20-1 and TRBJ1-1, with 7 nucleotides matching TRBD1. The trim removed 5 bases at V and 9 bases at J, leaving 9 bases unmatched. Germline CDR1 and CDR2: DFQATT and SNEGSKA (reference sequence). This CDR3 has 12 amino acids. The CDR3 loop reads CSAYRQGLKAFF. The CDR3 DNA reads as TGCAGTGCTTATCGACAGGGACTGAAAGCTTTCTTT.

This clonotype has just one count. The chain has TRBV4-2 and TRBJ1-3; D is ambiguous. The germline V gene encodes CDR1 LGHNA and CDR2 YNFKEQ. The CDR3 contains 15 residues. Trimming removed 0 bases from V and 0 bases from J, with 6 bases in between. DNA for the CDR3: TGTGCCAGCAGCCAAGATAACAACTCTGGAAACACCATATATTTT. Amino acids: CASSQDNNSGNTIYF.

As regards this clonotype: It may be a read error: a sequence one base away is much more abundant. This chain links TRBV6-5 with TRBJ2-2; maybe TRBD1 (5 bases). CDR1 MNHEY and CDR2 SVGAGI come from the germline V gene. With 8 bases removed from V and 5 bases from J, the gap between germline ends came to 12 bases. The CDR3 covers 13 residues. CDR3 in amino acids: CASYAWTTGELFF. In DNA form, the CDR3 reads TGTGCCAGCTACGCCTGGACAACCGGGGAGCTGTTTTTT.

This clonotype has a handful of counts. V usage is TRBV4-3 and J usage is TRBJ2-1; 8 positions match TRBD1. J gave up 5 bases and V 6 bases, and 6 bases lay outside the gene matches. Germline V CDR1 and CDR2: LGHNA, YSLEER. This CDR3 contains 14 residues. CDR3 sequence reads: CASRRTGRDNEQFF. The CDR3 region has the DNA TGCGCCAGCAGGCGGACAGGGCGCGACAATGAGCAGTTCTTC.

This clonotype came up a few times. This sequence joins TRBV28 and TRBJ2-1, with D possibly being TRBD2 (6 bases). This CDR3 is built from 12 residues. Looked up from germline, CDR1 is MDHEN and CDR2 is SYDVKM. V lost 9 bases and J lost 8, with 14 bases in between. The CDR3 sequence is CASLLTGDEQFF. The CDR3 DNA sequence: TGTGCCAGTTTACTAACGGGGGATGAGCAGTTCTTC.

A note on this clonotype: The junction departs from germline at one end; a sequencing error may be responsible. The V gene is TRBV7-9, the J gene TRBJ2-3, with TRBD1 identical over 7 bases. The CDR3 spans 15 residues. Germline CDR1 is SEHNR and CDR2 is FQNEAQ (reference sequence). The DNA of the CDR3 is TGTGCCAGCAGTTTAGGGGGACAGCTCACAGATACGCAGTATTTT. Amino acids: CASSLGGQLTDTQYF.

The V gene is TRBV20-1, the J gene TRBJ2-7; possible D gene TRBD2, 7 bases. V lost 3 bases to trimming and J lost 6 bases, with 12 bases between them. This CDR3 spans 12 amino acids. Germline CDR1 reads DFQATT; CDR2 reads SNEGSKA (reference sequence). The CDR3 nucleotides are TGCAGTGCTAGGGCTAGGGGGGGCGAGCAGTACTTC. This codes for CSARARGGEQYF.

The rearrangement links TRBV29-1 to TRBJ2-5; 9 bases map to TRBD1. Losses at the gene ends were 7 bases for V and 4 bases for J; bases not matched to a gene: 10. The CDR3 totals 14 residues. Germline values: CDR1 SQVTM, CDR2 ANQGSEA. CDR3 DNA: TGCAGCGCGTCTGGACAGGGGATTGTAGAGACCCAGTACTTC. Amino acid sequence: CSASGQGIVETQYF. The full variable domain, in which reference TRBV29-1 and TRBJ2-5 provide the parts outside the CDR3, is SAVISQKPSRDICQRGTSLTIQCQVDSQVTMMFWYRQQPGQSLTLIATANQGSEATYESGFVIDKFPISRPNLTFSTLTVSNMSPEDSSIYLCSASGQGIVETQYFGPGTRLLVL.

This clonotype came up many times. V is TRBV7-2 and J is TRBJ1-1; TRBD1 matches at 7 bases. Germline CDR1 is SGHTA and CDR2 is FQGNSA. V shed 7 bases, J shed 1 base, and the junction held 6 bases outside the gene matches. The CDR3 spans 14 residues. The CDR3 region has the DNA TGTGCCAGCACCATGAGGACAGGGAACACTGAAGCTTTCTTT. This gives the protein CASTMRTGNTEAFF.

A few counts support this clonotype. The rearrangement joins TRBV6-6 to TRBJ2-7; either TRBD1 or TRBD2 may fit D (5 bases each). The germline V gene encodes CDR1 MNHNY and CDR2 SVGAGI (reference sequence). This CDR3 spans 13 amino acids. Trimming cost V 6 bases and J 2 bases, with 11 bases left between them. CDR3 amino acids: CASSQGPTYEQYV. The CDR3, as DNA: TGTGCCAGCAGCCAGGGACCGACCTACGAGCAGTACGTC.